These 6 T cell receptor beta chains share one sample of origin, sequenced in a study of cytomegalovirus exposure and HLA in healthy donors. The PCR employed 60 Vbeta primers together with 13 Jbeta primers. Clones were read by immunoSEQ multiplex PCR, and TCRdb kept only the in-frame ones, dropping some. Counted here are 90,000 to 150,000 clones, roughly 79% occurring once; the ten biggest clones make up 2.2%. The sample taken for sequencing was PBMCs. The receptors originated from a woman aged 40 to 50 in good health and CMV-seronegative.

V and J are TRBV18 and TRBJ2-1; D gene ambiguous. Trimming shortened V by 2 bases and J by 0 bases, and 8 bases separated the two germline ends. CDR1 and CDR2 (germline): KGHSH, LQKENI. The CDR3 totals 15 residues. CDR3 in DNA: TGTGCCAGCTCACCAAAGTTGAGCTCCTACAATGAGCAGTTCTTC. As protein: CASSPKLSSYNEQFF.

DNA of the CDR3: TGTGCCAGCAGCGCCGACAGGGGGAGGTACGAGCAGTACTTC. Translation gives CASSADRGRYEQYF. The V call is TRBV5-4, the J call TRBJ2-5; TRBD1 aligns across 9 bases. The closer fit of TRBJ2-7 to the DNA end suggests the J call may be wrong. Germline loops: CDR1 SGHNT, CDR2 YYREEE (reference sequence). The CDR3 is 14 amino acids.

The V call is TRBV15, the J call TRBJ1-5, with 8 bases lining up with TRBD1. The germline CDR1 and CDR2 sequences are LNHNV and YYDKDF (reference sequence). V gave up 0 bases and J gave up 0 bases; unmatched junction bases: 7. The CDR3 is made up of 18 amino acids. The CDR3 DNA sequence: TGTGCCACCAGCAGAGAATTTGCAGGGGGCTATAGCAATCAGCCCCAGCATTTT. This sequence encodes CATSREFAGGYSNQPQHF.

This rearrangement joins TRBV16 to TRBJ2-4; weak D call: TRBD1 (6 bases). V dropped 2 bases and J dropped 1 base, with 6 bases sitting between them. This CDR3 spans 14 amino acids. Germline CDR1 KGHSY, CDR2 FQNENV. The CDR3 nucleotides are TGTGCCAGCAGCCAAACAGGGGCCAAAAACATTCAGTACTTC. Translating gives CASSQTGAKNIQYF.

The V call is TRBV7-9, the J call TRBJ2-5, with D possibly matching TRBD2 (6 bases). This CDR3 region has 14 residues. Trimming removed 5 bases at V and 4 bases at J, with 14 bases between. Per the germline V gene, CDR1 is SEHNR and CDR2 is FQNEAQ (reference sequence). The DNA of the CDR3 is TGTGCCAGCAGCCGCAAGGGAGGAGTAGAGACCCAGTACTTC. Protein: CASSRKGGVETQYF.

This clone appeared a single time. The rearrangement joins TRBV5-1 to TRBJ1-1; D not resolved. Germline-derived CDR1 and CDR2 are SGHRS and YFSETQ. This CDR3 has 11 residues. V gave up 9 bases and J gave up 10 bases, with 16 bases separating them. The CDR3, as DNA: TGCGCCACCTTGGGCCCAGATGGAGCTTTCTTT. It encodes CATLGPDGAFF.